A selection of T cell receptor beta chains follows, all from one sample in a study of regulatory T cells in long-lasting Graves disease. TCRdb itself ran the multiplex PCR reads through MiXCR, one entry per CDR3 protein. This table holds roughly 500,000 distinct CDR3 sequences, about 13% found once. These same data were also listed under a study on T cells in Graves' hyperthyroidism and ophthalmopathy.

The material sequenced was peripheral blood mononuclear cells (PBMCs), taken at new diagnosis, from a patient treated with antithyroid drugs. These receptors were taken from a man under 40 with Graves disease. CDR3s include the opening cysteine and the closing phenylalanine or tryptophan. D genes are given only for firm matches. Clone size is stated in some rows and not others, as once, few, many or a class when expanded.

J gene: TRBJ2-3; clone size: NA; D gene: NA; V gene: TRBV5-1; CDR3 protein: CASSAGSLLADTQYF; CDR3 DNA: TGCGCCAGCAGCGCCGGGAGCCTACTCGCAGATACGCAGTATTTT
J gene: TRBJ2-7; clone size: few; D gene: NA; V gene: TRBV29-1; CDR3 protein: CSVETYEQYF; CDR3 DNA: TGCAGCGTTGAAACGTACGAGCAGTACTTC
J gene: TRBJ2-5; clone size: NA; D gene: TRBD1; V gene: TRBV24-1; CDR3 protein: CATSAVGDREVYQETQYF; CDR3 DNA: TGTGCCACCAGTGCCGTGGGGGACAGGGAAGTTTACCAAGAGACCCAGTACTTC
J gene: TRBJ2-1; clone size: many; D gene: NA; V gene: TRBV27; CDR3 protein: CASTHPGGWSSYNEQFF; CDR3 DNA: TGTGCCAGCACCCACCCCGGCGGCTGGAGCTCCTACAATGAGCAGTTCTTC
J gene: TRBJ2-1; clone size: many; D gene: TRBD2; V gene: TRBV6-5; CDR3 protein: CASSYGTSGYNEQFF; CDR3 DNA: TGTGCCAGCAGTTACGGGACTAGCGGGTACAATGAGCAGTTCTTC
J gene: TRBJ2-1; clone size: few; D gene: TRBD2; V gene: TRBV12-3/TRBV12-4; CDR3 protein: CASSSPRLAGNEQFF; CDR3 DNA: TGTGCCAGCAGTTCCCCCCGACTAGCCGGGAATGAGCAGTTCTTC
J gene: TRBJ2-1; clone size: many; D gene: TRBD2; V gene: TRBV5-1; CDR3 protein: CASSEPGLVPYNEQFF; CDR3 DNA: TGCGCCAGCAGCGAGCCGGGACTAGTGCCTTACAATGAGCAGTTCTTC
J gene: TRBJ2-1; clone size: NA; D gene: NA; V gene: TRBV30; CDR3 protein: CAWSVGYLEQFF; CDR3 DNA: TGTGCCTGGAGTGTTGGATACCTTGAGCAGTTCTTC
J gene: TRBJ1-2; clone size: many; D gene: TRBD1; V gene: TRBV6-1; CDR3 protein: CASSPGQEGARGYTF; CDR3 DNA: TGTGCCAGCAGCCCCGGACAGGAGGGTGCGCGGGGCTACACCTTC
J gene: TRBJ2-4; clone size: many; D gene: TRBD2; V gene: TRBV29-1; CDR3 protein: CSVVTSGRGNIQYF; CDR3 DNA: TGCAGCGTTGTGACTAGCGGGAGAGGAAACATTCAGTACTTC
J gene: TRBJ2-3; clone size: many; D gene: NA; V gene: TRBV7-2; CDR3 protein: CASSLDGPRDTQYF; CDR3 DNA: TGTGCCAGCAGCTTAGACGGCCCCAGAGATACGCAGTATTTT
J gene: TRBJ2-5; clone size: NA; D gene: NA; V gene: TRBV12-3/TRBV12-4; CDR3 protein: CASTVTNPYQETQYF; CDR3 DNA: TGTGCCAGCACTGTGACGAACCCGTACCAAGAGACCCAGTACTTC
J gene: TRBJ2-2; clone size: NA; D gene: NA; V gene: TRBV19; CDR3 protein: CASSIERETGELFF; CDR3 DNA: TGTGCCAGTAGTATAGAGCGCGAGACCGGGGAGCTGTTTTTT
J gene: TRBJ2-4; clone size: few; D gene: TRBD1; V gene: TRBV29-1; CDR3 protein: CSVWLRDRQNIQYF; CDR3 DNA: TGCAGCGTTTGGCTCCGGGACAGACAAAACATTCAGTACTTC
J gene: TRBJ2-5; clone size: many; D gene: TRBD2; V gene: TRBV20-1; CDR3 protein: CNAIGLAGQETQYF; CDR3 DNA: TGCAATGCCATAGGACTAGCGGGACAAGAGACCCAGTACTTC
J gene: TRBJ1-1; clone size: many; D gene: NA; V gene: TRBV6-2/TRBV6-3; CDR3 protein: CASSRVQGDTEAFF; CDR3 DNA: TGTGCCAGCAGCCGAGTACAGGGAGACACTGAAGCTTTCTTT
J gene: TRBJ1-5; clone size: many; D gene: NA; V gene: TRBV12-3/TRBV12-4; CDR3 protein: CASSDLHSNQPQHF; CDR3 DNA: TGTGCCAGCAGTGATCTGCATAGCAATCAGCCCCAGCATTTT
J gene: TRBJ2-7; clone size: NA; D gene: NA; V gene: TRBV24-1; CDR3 protein: CATSENAGSGEQYF; CDR3 DNA: TGTGCCACCAGTGAAAATGCCGGGAGTGGCGAGCAGTACTTC
J gene: TRBJ2-1; clone size: many; D gene: NA; V gene: TRBV20-1; CDR3 protein: CSARDPYEQFF; CDR3 DNA: TGCAGTGCTAGAGATCCCTATGAGCAGTTCTTC
J gene: TRBJ2-1; clone size: many; D gene: TRBD2; V gene: TRBV12-3/TRBV12-4; CDR3 protein: CASSFPTSGDYNEQFF; CDR3 DNA: TGTGCCAGCAGTTTCCCGACTAGCGGGGATTACAATGAGCAGTTCTTC
J gene: TRBJ2-1; clone size: many; D gene: NA; V gene: TRBV28; CDR3 protein: CASSQLALVVEQFF; CDR3 DNA: TGTGCCAGCAGTCAGCTAGCGCTCGTTGTTGAGCAGTTCTTC
J gene: TRBJ2-3; clone size: few; D gene: NA; V gene: TRBV10-1; CDR3 protein: CASSPDGYTQYF; CDR3 DNA: TGCGCCAGCAGCCCGGACGGCTATACGCAGTATTTT
J gene: TRBJ2-3; clone size: NA; D gene: TRBD1; V gene: TRBV20-1; CDR3 protein: CSAGDRGRADTQYF; CDR3 DNA: TGCAGTGCTGGGGACAGGGGCCGGGCGGATACGCAGTATTTT
J gene: TRBJ2-1; clone size: many; D gene: TRBD2; V gene: TRBV20-1; CDR3 protein: CSAVTSGSSYNEQFF; CDR3 DNA: TGCAGTGCTGTAACTAGCGGGAGTTCCTACAATGAGCAGTTCTTC
J gene: TRBJ2-5; clone size: few; D gene: TRBD2; V gene: TRBV9; CDR3 protein: CASSVGGGGRETQYF; CDR3 DNA: TGTGCCAGCAGCGTAGGGGGCGGGGGGCGGGAGACCCAGTACTTC
J gene: TRBJ1-2; clone size: few; D gene: NA; V gene: TRBV27; CDR3 protein: CASSLYAPPANYGYTF; CDR3 DNA: TGTGCCAGCAGTTTATACGCTCCTCCTGCTAACTATGGCTACACCTTC
J gene: TRBJ2-4; clone size: many; D gene: NA; V gene: TRBV7-2; CDR3 protein: CASSLAPASNIQYF; CDR3 DNA: TGTGCCAGCAGCTTAGCCCCTGCCTCAAACATTCAGTACTTC
J gene: TRBJ1-1; clone size: NA; D gene: NA; V gene: TRBV29-1; CDR3 protein: CSVEDDEGGTEAFF; CDR3 DNA: TGCAGCGTTGAAGATGATGAAGGGGGCACTGAAGCTTTCTTT
J gene: TRBJ1-4; clone size: many; D gene: NA; V gene: TRBV12-3/TRBV12-4; CDR3 protein: CASSFGESLAEKLFF; CDR3 DNA: TGTGCCAGCAGTTTTGGAGAGTCTCTGGCTGAAAAACTGTTTTTT
J gene: TRBJ2-3; clone size: NA; D gene: NA; V gene: TRBV5-1; CDR3 protein: CASSFGQGSTDTQYF; CDR3 DNA: TGCGCCAGCAGCTTTGGGCAGGGGTCCACAGATACGCAGTATTTT
J gene: TRBJ2-7; clone size: many; D gene: NA; V gene: TRBV27; CDR3 protein: CASSLSLSYEQYF; CDR3 DNA: TGTGCCAGCAGTTTATCGCTGAGCTACGAGCAGTACTTC
J gene: TRBJ2-7; clone size: NA; D gene: TRBD2; V gene: TRBV12-3/TRBV12-4; CDR3 protein: CASSFSNPLRGSYEQYF; CDR3 DNA: TGTGCCAGCAGTTTTTCAAACCCACTTCGCGGGAGCTACGAGCAGTACTTC
J gene: TRBJ2-5; clone size: NA; D gene: TRBD1; V gene: TRBV25-1; CDR3 protein: CASSEAGGWETQYF; CDR3 DNA: TGTGCCAGCAGTGAGGCAGGGGGCTGGGAGACCCAGTACTTC
J gene: TRBJ2-7; clone size: many; D gene: NA; V gene: TRBV28; CDR3 protein: CASSPQGPVAEQYF; CDR3 DNA: TGTGCCAGCAGTCCACAGGGCCCCGTTGCCGAGCAGTACTTC
J gene: TRBJ2-7; clone size: many; D gene: NA; V gene: TRBV18; CDR3 protein: CASSPHHDSYEQYF; CDR3 DNA: TGTGCCAGCTCACCACATCACGACTCCTACGAGCAGTACTTC
J gene: TRBJ1-1; clone size: NA; D gene: NA; V gene: TRBV10-3; CDR3 protein: CAISEGGKTEAFF; CDR3 DNA: TGTGCCATCAGTGAGGGGGGGAAGACGGAAGCTTTCTTT
J gene: TRBJ2-7; clone size: many; D gene: TRBD2; V gene: TRBV20-1; CDR3 protein: CSATLAGGTYEQYF; CDR3 DNA: TGCAGTGCTACCCTAGCGGGAGGGACCTACGAGCAGTACTTC
J gene: TRBJ1-1; clone size: few; D gene: NA; V gene: TRBV6-1; CDR3 protein: CASRTNRVATRKAFF; CDR3 DNA: TGTGCCAGCAGAACCAACCGCGTAGCTACCCGGAAAGCTTTCTTT
J gene: TRBJ1-2; clone size: many; D gene: NA; V gene: TRBV27; CDR3 protein: CASSPPGTFFYGYTF; CDR3 DNA: TGTGCCAGCAGTCCACCCGGGACCTTCTTTTATGGCTACACCTTC
J gene: TRBJ2-7; clone size: many; D gene: NA; V gene: TRBV20-1; CDR3 protein: CSATGGAGTYEQYF; CDR3 DNA: TGCAGTGCTACCGGCGGGGCAGGGACCTACGAGCAGTACTTC
J gene: TRBJ1-6; clone size: many; D gene: TRBD1; V gene: TRBV27; CDR3 protein: CASSFGTGYNSPLHF; CDR3 DNA: TGTGCCAGCAGTTTCGGGACAGGTTATAATTCACCCCTCCACTTT
J gene: TRBJ2-3; clone size: many; D gene: TRBD1; V gene: TRBV7-2; CDR3 protein: CASSPDRGADTQYF; CDR3 DNA: TGTGCCAGCAGCCCCGACAGGGGAGCAGATACGCAGTATTTT
J gene: TRBJ2-5; clone size: many; D gene: NA; V gene: TRBV12-3/TRBV12-4; CDR3 protein: CASSLVGPQETQYF; CDR3 DNA: TGTGCCAGCAGTTTGGTAGGGCCCCAAGAGACCCAGTACTTC
J gene: TRBJ2-1; clone size: many; D gene: NA; V gene: TRBV2; CDR3 protein: CASSWEEGSYNEQFF; CDR3 DNA: TGTGCCAGCAGTTGGGAGGAAGGATCCTACAATGAGCAGTTCTTC
J gene: TRBJ1-2; clone size: NA; D gene: TRBD1; V gene: TRBV6-1; CDR3 protein: CASSEGRQKGGGHTF; CDR3 DNA: TGTGCCAGCAGTGAAGGGAGACAGAAAGGAGGGGGCCACACCTTC
J gene: TRBJ2-7; clone size: few; D gene: TRBD1; V gene: TRBV4-2; CDR3 protein: CASSHGQGASYEQYF; CDR3 DNA: TGTGCCAGCAGCCACGGACAGGGTGCATCCTACGAGCAGTACTTC
J gene: TRBJ1-2; clone size: many; D gene: NA; V gene: TRBV19; CDR3 protein: CASSPTPGRDGYTF; CDR3 DNA: TGTGCCAGTAGTCCCACACCGGGACGAGACGGCTACACCTTC
J gene: TRBJ1-1; clone size: many; D gene: TRBD1; V gene: TRBV7-9; CDR3 protein: CASSLGQGTLVNTEAFF; CDR3 DNA: TGTGCCAGCAGCTTAGGACAGGGGACCTTGGTGAACACTGAAGCTTTCTTT
J gene: TRBJ2-3; clone size: NA; D gene: TRBD2; V gene: TRBV20-1; CDR3 protein: CSAPKSAGVLTDTQYF; CDR3 DNA: TGCAGTGCTCCTAAGAGTGCGGGAGTGCTCACAGATACGCAGTATTTT
J gene: TRBJ2-7; clone size: many; D gene: TRBD1; V gene: TRBV19; CDR3 protein: CASSIPGQLYEQYF; CDR3 DNA: TGTGCCAGTAGTATCCCGGGACAGCTCTACGAGCAGTACTTC
J gene: TRBJ1-2; clone size: many; D gene: NA; V gene: TRBV12-5; CDR3 protein: CASGLVLSRGPNGYTF; CDR3 DNA: TGTGCTAGTGGTTTGGTATTAAGTAGGGGCCCGAATGGCTACACCTTC
J gene: TRBJ2-5; clone size: many; D gene: NA; V gene: TRBV28; CDR3 protein: CASSFKRTQYF; CDR3 DNA: TGTGCCAGCAGTTTTAAACGGACCCAGTACTTC
J gene: TRBJ2-5; clone size: NA; D gene: NA; V gene: TRBV6-2/TRBV6-3; CDR3 protein: CASSNPIGAQYF; CDR3 DNA: TGTGCCAGCAGCAACCCGATTGGGGCCCAGTACTTC